The 24 T cell receptor beta chains given below trace back to one sample, sequenced in a study of PD-1 blockade in classical Hodgkin lymphoma. Every patient experienced relapse after autologous stem cell transplantation, and brentuximab vedotin exposure varied. Generated by immunoSEQ multiplex PCR, the TCRdb table keeps only in-frame clones and is missing some. The sample lists about 14,000 clones, 81% seen once, with around a quarter in the top ten. The sequencing here drew on peripheral blood mononuclear cells (PBMCs), taken at baseline. These receptors were obtained from a human donor with classical Hodgkin lymphoma.

The J gene is TRBJ1-6, the V gene TRBV6-5; a possible D gene is TRBD1 (6 bases). There are 14 residues in the CDR3. Trimming cost V 6 bases and J 7 bases, with 13 bases left between them. Germline CDR1 reads MNHEY; CDR2 reads SVGAGI. DNA of the CDR3: TGTGCCAGCAGGGAACAGGGCGGGAATTCACCCCTCCACTTT. It yields the protein CASREQGGNSPLHF.

This rearrangement joins TRBV7-2 to TRBJ2-2, with D unresolved. Germline V lookup: CDR1 SGHTA, CDR2 FQGNSA. CDR3 size: 14 residues. Trimming pared 2 bases from V and 1 base from J, leaving 5 bases between. The chain's CDR3 is CASSLQMNTGELFF. The CDR3 bases are TGTGCCAGCAGCTTACAAATGAACACCGGGGAGCTGTTTTTT.

The chain employs TRBV6-1 and TRBJ2-2; D might be TRBD2 (5 bases). V was shortened by 0 bases and J by 4 bases, with 9 bases between the two germline ends. CDR1 and CDR2 (germline): MNHNS, SASEGT. The CDR3 sequence is 15 residues long. Written as DNA, the CDR3 is TGTGCCAGCAGTGAAGCGCTCGGGGTCACCGGGGAGCTGTTTTTT. It encodes CASSEALGVTGELFF.

The chain carries TRBV29-1 and TRBJ2-7; the D gene is possibly TRBD1 (6 bases). Trimming cost V 4 bases and J 0 bases, with 13 bases left between them. The CDR3 totals 14 residues. Per germline, CDR1 SQVTM and CDR2 ANQGSEA. This CDR3 is CSVGGQSYSYEQYF. The DNA for the CDR3 is TGCAGCGTTGGGGGGCAGAGCTACTCCTACGAGCAGTACTTC.

This clone was picked up a small number of times. V is TRBV7-8 and J is TRBJ1-1, with D unresolved. V was clipped by 0 bases and J by 4 bases, with 12 bases between them. CDR3 length equals 15 residues. Germline V gene data show CDR1 as SGHVS and CDR2 as FQNEAQ. CDR3 loop: CASSLAGGVPTEAFF. The CDR3 DNA is TGTGCCAGCAGCTTAGCGGGCGGGGTCCCCACTGAAGCTTTCTTT.

In its sample, this clone was seen a few times. The V call is TRBV28, the J call TRBJ1-1; D may be TRBD1 (6 bases). V lost 4 bases to trimming and J lost 4 bases, with 10 bases between them. The CDR3 consists of 13 residues. Per the germline V gene, CDR1 is MDHEN and CDR2 is SYDVKM. DNA for the CDR3: TGTGCCAGCAGTTCCTGGGGGCGCACTGAAGCTTTCTTT. This encodes CASSSWGRTEAFF.

The V and J genes are TRBV5-1 and TRBJ2-5; TRBD1 matches 8 bases. The CDR3 runs 17 residues. V trimming: 3 bases; J trimming: 4 bases; junction bases outside the gene matches: 14. Per germline, CDR1 SGHRS and CDR2 YFSETQ. The CDR3 DNA follows: TGCGCCAGCAGCTCTACCACTTTAACAGGGGGTGGAGAGACCCAGTACTTC. It yields the protein CASSSTTLTGGGETQYF.

V gene TRBV5-1 combines with J gene TRBJ2-5; D gene uncertain. The end of the DNA is better explained by TRBJ2-7, so the J call may be wrong. The CDR3 is 15 residues long. The germline V gene encodes CDR1 SGHRS and CDR2 YFSETQ. The CDR3 DNA is TGCGCCAGCAGCTTTGAGGACGGTTCGATCGACGAGCAGTACTTC. It specifies CASSFEDGSIDEQYF.

The chain joins TRBV7-9 to TRBJ1-3; D is uncertain. The CDR3 covers 14 residues. Germline values: CDR1 SEHNR, CDR2 FQNEAQ (reference sequence). The V end was cut by 5 bases, the J end by 0 bases, with 8 bases between. The CDR3 loop reads CASSPPLSGNTIYF. The CDR3 DNA is TGTGCCAGCAGCCCACCCCTCTCTGGAAACACCATATATTTT.

The J gene is TRBJ2-5, the V gene TRBV5-4; TRBD1 matches 8 bases. Germline CDR1 is SGHNT and CDR2 is YYREEE (reference sequence). There are 17 residues in the CDR3. V lost 0 bases and J lost 3; bases outside the gene matches: 10. CDR3 coding DNA: TGTGCCAGCAGCTTGGGGCAGGGGGCACCTTCGGAAGAGACCCAGTACTTC. It specifies CASSLGQGAPSEETQYF.

The CDR3 nucleotides read TGTGCCATCAGTGAGTCCCACAGGCCGTTTAATATCCTCTACGAGCAGTACTTC. It codes for CAISESHRPFNILYEQYF. The chain employs TRBV10-3 and TRBJ2-7; D perhaps matches TRBD1 (5 bases). CDR3 length: 18 residues. Trimming pared 0 bases from V and 3 bases from J, leaving 21 bases between. Germline V CDR1 and CDR2: ENHRY, SYGVKD.

This clone was detected only a few times. This sequence joins TRBV5-1 and TRBJ2-5, with no clear D. The CDR3 has 14 residues. Trimming left V 0 bases short and J 2 bases short, with 8 bases between. The germline CDR1 and CDR2 sequences are SGHRS and YFSETQ. CDR3 sequence (DNA): TGCGCCAGCAGCTTGGACAGTAATCAAGAGACCCAGTACTTC. This gives the protein CASSLDSNQETQYF.

About this clone itself: A much more abundant neighbour one base away suggests this may be a read error. Other DNA sequences from this sample encode an identical CDR3 as well. V usage is TRBV10-2 and J usage is TRBJ1-5; D unresolved. The germline V gene encodes CDR1 WSHSY and CDR2 SAAADI. Trimming removed 0 bases at V and 0 bases at J, with 9 bases between. The CDR3 extends over 16 amino acids. The CDR3 sequence: CASSESPGNSNQPQHF. For the CDR3, the DNA is TGCGCCAGCAGTGAGTCACCGGGGAATAGCAATCAGCCCCAGCATTTT.

The J gene is TRBJ2-7, the V gene TRBV28; D is undetermined. The CDR3 spans 13 residues. The ends were cut back, 3 bases at V and 3 bases at J, with 9 bases in the middle. The germline V gene encodes CDR1 MDHEN and CDR2 SYDVKM. Here the CDR3 reads CASSLSGRYEQYF. Here the CDR3 DNA reads TGTGCCAGCAGTTTGTCAGGCCGCTACGAGCAGTACTTC.

This chain connects TRBV11-2 to TRBJ1-1; D not resolved. Germline V gene data show CDR1 as SGHAT and CDR2 as FQNNGV. The CDR3 is 14 amino acids. Trimming removed 1 base at V and 1 base at J, with 7 bases between. The CDR3 nucleotides are TGTGCCAGCAGCTTAGGTCGGAGGAACACTGAAGCTTTCTTT. Protein product: CASSLGRRNTEAFF.

This clone showed up just once. The J gene is TRBJ2-3, the V gene TRBV4-3; D unclear. Germline loops: CDR1 LGHNA, CDR2 YSLEER. V was pared by 3 bases and J by 4 bases, with 11 bases between. There are 14 residues in the CDR3. The CDR3 DNA sequence: TGCGCCAGCAGCCACGGCGGCACTGCAGATACGCAGTATTTT. It codes for CASSHGGTADTQYF.

The chain combines TRBV19 with TRBJ1-1; 10 bases fit TRBD1. The CDR3 spans 15 residues. Unmatched junction bases numbered 8, after V lost 6 bases and J lost 4 bases. The V gene's germline CDR1 is LNHDA and CDR2 SQIVND (reference sequence). CDR3 in amino acids: CASSFLGQGTTEAFF. The CDR3 DNA is TGTGCCAGTAGCTTCCTGGGACAGGGGACCACTGAAGCTTTCTTT.

The J gene is TRBJ1-5, the V gene TRBV10-3; tentatively, D is TRBD1 (5 bases). The V gene's germline CDR1 is ENHRY and CDR2 SYGVKD. The CDR3 is 15 residues long. V gave up 3 bases and J gave up 7 bases, with 16 bases separating them. In nucleotides, the CDR3 is TGTGCCATCAGTGACCGCGGGGGGGTGGGCCAGCCCCAGCATTTT. Translated, it gives CAISDRGGVGQPQHF.

The chain employs TRBV5-4 and TRBJ2-7, with no clear D. V was clipped by 4 bases and J by 6 bases, with 14 bases between them. Germline V gene data show CDR1 as SGHNT and CDR2 as YYREEE (reference sequence). The CDR3 sequence is 13 residues long. CDR3: CASSPQSVPEQYF. The CDR3 DNA sequence: TGTGCCAGCAGCCCCCAGTCTGTACCCGAGCAGTACTTC.

There are a few counts of this clone. V usage is TRBV5-5 and J usage is TRBJ2-3; 9 bases line up with TRBD2. There are 14 residues in the CDR3. Trimming removed 2 bases from V and 4 bases from J; junction bases left unmatched: 2. From germline, CDR1 is SGHKS and CDR2 YYEKEE (reference sequence). The CDR3 DNA is TGTGCCAGCAGCTTACTAGCGGGCTCAGATACGCAGTATTTT. Translation gives CASSLLAGSDTQYF.

The CDR3 nucleotides read TGCGCCAGTGGACTAGCGGGCTATGAACGTCCCGGGGAGCTGTTTTTT. It is translated as CASGLAGYERPGELFF. The V gene is TRBV5-1, the J gene TRBJ2-2; 11 positions agree with TRBD2. CDR3 size: 16 residues. V gave up 8 bases and J gave up 6 bases; unmatched junction bases: 12. The V gene's germline CDR1 is SGHRS and CDR2 YFSETQ. Full variable domain (remainder filled in from reference TRBV5-1 and TRBJ2-2): KAGVTQTPRYLIKTRGQQVTLSCSPISGHRSVSWYQQTPGQGLQFLFEYFSETQRNKGNFPGRFSGRQFSNSRSEMNVSTLELGDSALYLCASGLAGYERPGELFFGEGSRLTVL.

This rearrangement joins TRBV7-9 to TRBJ2-3, with D perhaps TRBD2 (5 bases). V was trimmed by 10 bases and J by 4 bases, leaving 15 bases between them. The CDR3 consists of 13 residues. Germline V CDR1 and CDR2: SEHNR, FQNEAQ (reference sequence). The chain's CDR3 is CATATPRADTQYF. Written as DNA, the CDR3 is TGTGCCACCGCCACCCCGAGGGCAGATACGCAGTATTTT.

A note on this clone: Different DNA sequences within this sample yield the same CDR3. The rearrangement links TRBV10-3 to TRBJ2-3; TRBD1 matches 9 bases. The germline V gene has CDR1 ENHRY and CDR2 SYGVKD. Trimming at V came to 4 bases and at J to 2 bases, leaving 1 base not matched to a gene. This CDR3 spans 14 amino acids. The CDR3 reads CAISAQGATDTQYF. CDR3 sequence (DNA): TGTGCCATCAGTGCACAGGGGGCCACAGATACGCAGTATTTT.

The chain carries TRBV5-6 and TRBJ1-3, with 9 bases matching TRBD1. Trimming at V came to 2 bases and at J to 5 bases, leaving 2 bases not matched to a gene. Germline loops: CDR1 SGHDT, CDR2 YYEEEE. The CDR3 is made up of 14 amino acids. The CDR3 reads CASSLQGARNTIYF. For the CDR3, the DNA is TGTGCCAGCAGCTTACAGGGGGCTCGAAACACCATATATTTT.